This T cell receptor beta chain derives from a study of CD8 T cells in Susac syndrome. A remark on this clonotype: As yet, its antigen is unknown.

Points from the study as a whole: Across the total CD8+ repertoires, over 15 Susac-specific public clones were found. The CD8+ TEMRA repertoires yielded 5 or 6 such clones. CD8+ clones in Susac expanded most in TEMRA cells and active patients.

It was with random hexamers that 0.5 to 1 ug RNA was reverse transcribed. immunoSEQ multiplex PCR amplified TCR beta CDR3 across 54 Vbeta, 13 Jbeta. Using its own MiXCR run on the immunoSEQ multiplex PCR reads, TCRdb lists one record per CDR3 protein. Seen here are 85,000 to 130,000 distinct CDR3 sequences, roughly 94% observed once, and the top ten hold 0.4% to 0.5%. The CDR3 consists of 16 residues. The V and J ends lost 0 bases and 1 base, in that order; junction bases with no gene match: 3. Germline V gives CDR1 LGHNA, CDR2 YNFKEQ. Material for sequencing was CD8+ T cells from PBMCs. The rearrangement joins TRBV4-2 to TRBJ1-5; TRBD1 agrees at 7 bases. The TCR originated in a human donor with Susac syndrome. The CDR3 nucleotides are TGTGCCAGCAGCCAAGAGATGACAGGGAGCAATCAGCCCCAGCATTTT. This gives the protein CASSQEMTGSNQPQHF.